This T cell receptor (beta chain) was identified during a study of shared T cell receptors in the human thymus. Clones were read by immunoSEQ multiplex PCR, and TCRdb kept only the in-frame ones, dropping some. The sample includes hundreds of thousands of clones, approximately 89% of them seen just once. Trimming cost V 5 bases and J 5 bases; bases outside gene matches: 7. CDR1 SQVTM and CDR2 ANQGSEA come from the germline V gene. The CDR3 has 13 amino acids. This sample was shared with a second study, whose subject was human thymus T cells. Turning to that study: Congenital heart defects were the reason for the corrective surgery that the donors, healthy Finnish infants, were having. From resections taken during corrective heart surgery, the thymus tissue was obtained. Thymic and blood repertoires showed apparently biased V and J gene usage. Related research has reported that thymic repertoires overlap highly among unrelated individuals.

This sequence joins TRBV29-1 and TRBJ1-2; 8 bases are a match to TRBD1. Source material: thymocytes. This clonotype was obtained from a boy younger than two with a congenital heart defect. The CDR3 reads CSVSRGPYYGYTF. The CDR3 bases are TGCAGCGTTTCCAGGGGGCCCTATTATGGCTACACCTTC.